The 16 T cell receptor beta chains given below trace back to one sample, sequenced in a study of cytomegalovirus exposure and HLA in healthy donors. With 60 Vbeta and 13 Jbeta primers, the PCR was carried out. Assay: immunoSEQ multiplex PCR; the TCRdb copy retains only in-frame clones and omits some. This table has approximately 280,000 clones, 86% appearing once. Sequenced input: PBMCs. These receptors were taken from a man aged 35-49 years in good health and CMV-seropositive.

The CDR3 region is CASSQPQGETVSPLHF. The CDR3 DNA sequence: TGTGCCAGCAGCCAACCGCAGGGGGAGACTGTTTCACCCCTCCACTTT. The rearrangement uses TRBV14 and TRBJ1-6, with 7 bases matching TRBD1. This CDR3 comprises 16 residues. Germline V CDR1 and CDR2: SGHDN, FVKESK. Losses at the gene ends were 2 bases for V and 9 bases for J; bases not matched to a gene: 10.

The chain is built from TRBV6-1 and TRBJ1-2; no clear D. This CDR3 has 14 residues. Germline loops: CDR1 MNHNS, CDR2 SASEGT. Trimming left V 6 bases short and J 2 bases short, with 13 bases between. In nucleotides, the CDR3 is TGTGCCAGCAGCCCCTCTATACGAAACTATGGCTACACCTTC. Its protein is CASSPSIRNYGYTF.

The gene calls are TRBV7-2 and TRBJ2-3; 10 nucleotides match TRBD2. The germline V gene encodes CDR1 SGHTA and CDR2 FQGNSA. This CDR3 is built from 15 residues. The trim removed 3 bases at V and 4 bases at J, leaving 4 bases unmatched. The CDR3 spells CASSFASGRADTQYF. The CDR3 nucleotides are TGTGCCAGCAGCTTCGCTAGCGGGAGAGCAGATACGCAGTATTTT.

This chain uses TRBV27 with TRBJ2-1, with 10 bases matching TRBD1. The CDR3 spans 16 residues. CDR1 is MNHEY and CDR2 is SMNVEV in the germline V gene (reference sequence). Germline trimming cut 5 bases from V and 9 bases from J; bases unmatched to any gene: 13. The CDR3, as DNA: TGTGCCAGCAGTCCGTACGGGACAGGGGAGGGTGGTGAGCAGTTCTTC. It yields the protein CASSPYGTGEGGEQFF.

The chain links TRBV18 to TRBJ2-7, with D possibly being TRBD2 (5 bases). This CDR3 has 15 residues. V lost 4 bases and J 4 bases, leaving 17 bases between the germline ends. Germline V CDR1 and CDR2: KGHSH, LQKENI. The CDR3 sequence: CASSQRRTEDYEQYF. In nucleotides, the CDR3 is TGTGCCAGCTCACAACGTAGGACGGAGGATTACGAGCAGTACTTC.

The CDR3 DNA reads as TGTGCCAGCAATCAACAGGGGGCAATCGAGCAGTACTTC. Amino acid sequence: CASNQQGAIEQYF. V gene TRBV28 combines with J gene TRBJ2-7; 9 positions agree with TRBD1. The CDR3 spans 13 residues. After removal of 7 bases from V and 6 bases from J, the junction contained 7 bases not matched to a gene. Germline-derived CDR1 and CDR2 are MDHEN and SYDVKM.

The rearrangement uses TRBV10-2 and TRBJ1-1; 8 nucleotides agree with TRBD1. The CDR3 has 17 residues. From germline, CDR1 is WSHSY and CDR2 SAAADI. V shed 0 bases, J shed 5 bases, and the junction held 11 bases outside the gene matches. The CDR3 DNA follows: TGCGCCAGCAGTGAGTCGTCAGGGGGCGAGGTGGGTACTGAAGCTTTCTTT. This translates into CASSESSGGEVGTEAFF.

DNA for the CDR3: TGTGCCAGCAGCTGGCTGTTTGACCGGGACAGGGGGCATGGCTACACCTTC. Its translation: CASSWLFDRDRGHGYTF. The chain links TRBV5-4 to TRBJ1-2, with 12 bases that match TRBD1. CDR1 is SGHNT, CDR2 YYREEE, per germline (reference sequence). V shed 3 bases and J 6 bases; nucleotides not matched to a gene: 12. There are 17 residues in the CDR3.

The chain recombines TRBV13 with TRBJ2-1, with 8 bases fitting TRBD2. Germline values: CDR1 PRHDT, CDR2 FYEKMQ (reference sequence). CDR3 length: 14 residues. V shed 3 bases, J shed 9 bases, and the junction held 7 bases outside the gene matches. This chain's CDR3 is CASSFGLAGPEQFF. The CDR3 nucleotides read TGTGCCAGCAGCTTCGGGCTAGCGGGCCCTGAGCAGTTCTTC.

This chain joins TRBV19 and TRBJ1-5; TRBD1 agrees at 11 bases. Per germline, CDR1 LNHDA and CDR2 SQIVND (reference sequence). V was pared by 5 bases and J by 3 bases, with 6 bases of the junction left unmatched. The CDR3 is 16 residues long. The DNA of the CDR3 is TGTGCCAGTAGTGCCGGGACAGGGGGGTACAATCAGCCCCAGCATTTT. Protein: CASSAGTGGYNQPQHF.

The V and J genes are TRBV6-4 and TRBJ2-7; weak D call: TRBD2 (5 bases). Looked up from germline, CDR1 is MRHNA and CDR2 is SNTAGT. There are 16 residues in the CDR3. Trimming removed 6 bases from V and 2 bases from J, with 20 bases in between. DNA for the CDR3: TGTGCCAGCAGGGGCCCCCGACTACCGACCCCCTACGAGCAGTACTTC. Encoded protein: CASRGPRLPTPYEQYF.

The sample holds a few counts of this clone. The CDR3 protein is CASSQAKAGPGTEAFF. CDR3 nucleotide sequence: TGTGCCAGCAGCCAAGCAAAGGCGGGGCCGGGGACTGAAGCTTTCTTT. V usage is TRBV4-2 and J usage is TRBJ1-1; TRBD1 is a possible D gene (5 bases). Germline CDR1 LGHNA, CDR2 YNFKEQ. Trimming took 1 base from V and 5 from J, leaving 17 bases between them. The CDR3 is 16 amino acids.

V gene TRBV27 combines with J gene TRBJ2-5; 7 nucleotides match TRBD1. The V gene end was trimmed by 7 bases and the J gene end by 7 bases; junction bases not matched to a gene: 15. In germline, CDR1 is MNHEY, CDR2 SMNVEV (reference sequence). The CDR3 is made up of 15 amino acids. This CDR3 is CASTTGQAEKGTQYF. The CDR3 nucleotides read TGTGCCAGCACCACCGGACAGGCGGAAAAAGGGACCCAGTACTTC.

V and J are TRBV10-3 and TRBJ2-3, with D maybe TRBD1 (5 bases). Germline values: CDR1 ENHRY, CDR2 SYGVKD. The CDR3 is 15 residues long. The V and J ends lost 3 bases and 2 bases respectively, with 12 bases between them. The CDR3 nucleotides read TGTGCCATCAGTGACTCCGACGGACACACAGATACGCAGTATTTT. This gives the protein CAISDSDGHTDTQYF.

The chain recombines TRBV5-6 with TRBJ2-7, with TRBD1 identical over 8 bases. Germline-derived CDR1 and CDR2 are SGHDT and YYEEEE. The CDR3 sequence is 17 residues long. The V and J ends lost 2 bases and 2 bases, in that order; junction bases with no gene match: 12. CDR3 amino acids: CASSFIARTGFAYEQYF. The CDR3 nucleotides are TGTGCCAGCAGCTTTATAGCCAGGACAGGGTTCGCCTACGAGCAGTACTTC.

The gene calls are TRBV4-1 and TRBJ2-1, with D perhaps matching TRBD1 (5 bases). With 3 bases removed from V and 2 bases from J, the gap between germline ends came to 14 bases. The CDR3 has 16 amino acids. CDR1 and CDR2 (germline): MGHRA, YSYEKL. The CDR3: CASSQTSRQPYNEQFF. The CDR3 bases are TGCGCCAGCAGCCAGACCAGCAGACAGCCCTACAATGAGCAGTTCTTC.